This T cell receptor (beta chain) appears in the sequencing data of a study of brain metastases from non-small cell lung cancer. Study outcomes and limitations: Compared with their matched primary tumors, roughly two thirds of brain metastases showed expanded T-cell clones. Brain metastases had lower T-cell infiltration than primary tumors. Paired brain metastases and primary tumors largely shared TCR repertoires.

With 5 bases removed from V and 5 bases from J, the gap between germline ends came to 6 bases. CDR3 size: 11 residues. Germline CDR1 reads LNHDA; CDR2 reads SQIVND (reference sequence). Only in-frame clones appear in the TCRdb table, and some are missing; sequencing was by immunoSEQ multiplex PCR. The sample has about 8,000 clones, around four fifths seen once. Note on this clone: Its antigen is currently unknown.

The clonotype was recovered from a donor at least 40 years old with non-small cell lung cancer. Specimen: primary lung tumor tissue. The chain recombines TRBV19 with TRBJ1-2, with D unclear. CDR3 bases: TGTGCCAGTAGTCACAATTATGGCTACACCTTC. This translates into CASSHNYGYTF.